Detailed here is one T cell receptor (beta chain). Its antigen is as yet unknown. PCR used 60 Vbeta primers and 13 Jbeta primers. Method: immunoSEQ multiplex PCR; TCRdb's copy keeps in-frame clones and lacks some. The data show 95,000 to 150,000 clones, more than 80% seen once. The data were obtained in a study of cytomegalovirus exposure and HLA in healthy donors. Study outcomes and limitations: In vitro checks showed that a few CMV-associated chains really do target CMV antigens.

Trimming pared 4 bases from V and 3 bases from J, leaving 9 bases between. The CDR3 is 13 amino acids. Per germline, CDR1 MDHEN and CDR2 SYDVKM. The V and J genes are TRBV28 and TRBJ2-5, with D possibly being TRBD1 (5 bases). The source material was PBMCs. This TCR came from a man aged 35-49 years in good health and CMV-seronegative. The CDR3 coding sequence is TGTGCCAGCAGTTATCCAGGGAAAGAGACCCAGTACTTC. Its protein is CASSYPGKETQYF.